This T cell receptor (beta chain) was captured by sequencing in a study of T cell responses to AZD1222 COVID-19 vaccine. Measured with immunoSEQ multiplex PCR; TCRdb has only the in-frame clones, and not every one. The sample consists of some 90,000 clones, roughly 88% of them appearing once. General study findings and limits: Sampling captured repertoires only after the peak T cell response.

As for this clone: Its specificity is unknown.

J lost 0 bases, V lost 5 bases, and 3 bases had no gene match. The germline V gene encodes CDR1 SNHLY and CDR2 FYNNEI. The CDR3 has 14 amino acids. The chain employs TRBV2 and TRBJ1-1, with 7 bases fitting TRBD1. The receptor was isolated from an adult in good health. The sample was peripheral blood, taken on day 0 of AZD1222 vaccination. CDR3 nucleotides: TGTGCCAGCAGTCCGGGACAGATGAACACTGAAGCTTTCTTT. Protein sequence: CASSPGQMNTEAFF.